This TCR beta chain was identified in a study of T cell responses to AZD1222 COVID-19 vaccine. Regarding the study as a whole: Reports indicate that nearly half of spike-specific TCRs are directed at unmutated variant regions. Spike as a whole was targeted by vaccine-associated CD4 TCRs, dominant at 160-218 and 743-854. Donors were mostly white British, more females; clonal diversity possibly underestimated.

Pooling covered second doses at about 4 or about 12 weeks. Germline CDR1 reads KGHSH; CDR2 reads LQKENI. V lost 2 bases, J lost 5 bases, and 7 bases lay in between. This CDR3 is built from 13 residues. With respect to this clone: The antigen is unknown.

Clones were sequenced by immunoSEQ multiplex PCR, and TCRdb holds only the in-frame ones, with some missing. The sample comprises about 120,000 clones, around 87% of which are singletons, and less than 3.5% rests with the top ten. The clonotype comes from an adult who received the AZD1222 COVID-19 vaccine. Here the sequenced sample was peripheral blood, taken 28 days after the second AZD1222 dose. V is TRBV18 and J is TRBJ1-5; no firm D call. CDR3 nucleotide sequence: TGTGCCAGCTCACCAGAGGATGATCAGCCCCAGCATTTT. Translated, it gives CASSPEDDQPQHF.